The 14 T cell receptor beta chains presented below share a single source sample, sequenced in a study of cytomegalovirus exposure and HLA in healthy donors. PCR amplification relied on 60 Vbeta primers (plus 13 Jbeta primers). The assay was immunoSEQ multiplex PCR, and TCRdb's table has in-frame clones only and misses some. Counted here are 110,000 to 150,000 clones, over 60% occurring once; the ten biggest clones make up 4.5% to 6%. The sample was PBMCs. The receptors were gathered from a woman aged 50 to 65 in good health and CMV-seronegative.

This clone was picked up one time. The CDR3 DNA reads as TGTGCCAGCAGCTTAGGGACAGGGGCGACCTACGAGCAGTACTTC. It specifies CASSLGTGATYEQYF. The chain recombines TRBV13 with TRBJ2-5, with 8 bases lining up with TRBD1. The better agreement between TRBJ2-7 and the DNA end casts doubt on the J call. The CDR3 totals 15 residues. Germline V gene sequence: CDR1 PRHDT, CDR2 FYEKMQ (reference sequence).

Note on this clone: Its ends do not fully match the called genes, so a read error is possible. V is TRBV6-5 and J is TRBJ2-5; 9 bases line up with TRBD2. Germline assignment: CDR1 MNHEY and CDR2 SVGAGI. CDR3 length equals 15 residues. The CDR3 coding sequence is TGTGCCAGCAGTTACATGCGGGGGGGCCGGGAGACCCGGTACTTC. Residues: CASSYMRGGRETRYF.

CDR3 nucleotide sequence: TGTGCCAGCAGCCCTTACGGGGGTGAAGCTTTCTTT. Its translation is CASSPYGGEAFF. V and J are TRBV14 and TRBJ1-1; the D gene is possibly TRBD1 (5 bases). Trimming took 4 bases from V and 7 from J, leaving 10 bases between them. Germline V gene sequence: CDR1 SGHDN, CDR2 FVKESK. The CDR3 contains 12 residues.

Many counts were recorded for this clone. The J gene is TRBJ2-7, the V gene TRBV7-6, with D tentatively TRBD1 (6 bases). CDR3 length: 13 amino acids. The germline gives CDR1 SGHVS, CDR2 FNYEAQ. Trimming pared 5 bases from V and 2 bases from J, leaving 10 bases between. The CDR3 reads CASSIQGPYEQYF. CDR3 DNA: TGTGCCAGCAGCATTCAGGGGCCCTACGAGCAGTACTTC.

The genes are TRBV19 and TRBJ2-3, with D unclear. The CDR3 extends over 15 amino acids. V gave up 3 bases and J gave up 2 bases, with 12 bases separating them. Germline CDR1 is LNHDA and CDR2 is SQIVND (reference sequence). The CDR3 DNA sequence: TGTGCCAGTAGTATTCACACAGAAGCCACAGATACGCAGTATTTT. Its translation: CASSIHTEATDTQYF. Together with reference TRBV19 and TRBJ2-3, the CDR3 gives the full variable domain: DGGITQSPKYLFRKEGQNVTLSCEQNLNHDAMYWYRQDPGQGLRLIYYSQIVNDFQKGDIAEGYSVSREKKESFPLTVTSAQKNPTAFYLCASSIHTEATDTQYFGPGTRLTVL.

J is TRBJ2-1 and V is TRBV15; 11 nucleotides match TRBD2. CDR3 length equals 14 residues. J gave up 7 bases and V 3 bases, and 2 bases lay outside the gene matches. Germline CDR1 LNHNV, CDR2 YYDKDF (reference sequence). The CDR3 region is CATSSSGGANEQFF. In DNA, the CDR3 is TGTGCCACCAGCAGTAGCGGGGGGGCGAATGAGCAGTTCTTC.

The CDR3 loop is CASSRGGGNTDTQYF. The DNA of the CDR3 is TGTGCCAGCAGCCGGGGCGGGGGAAACACAGATACGCAGTATTTT. The genes are TRBV4-2 and TRBJ2-3; 7 bases are shared with TRBD2. V shed 4 bases and J 2 bases; nucleotides not matched to a gene: 6. CDR3 length: 15 amino acids. Germline V gene lookup returns CDR1 LGHNA and CDR2 YNFKEQ.

The chain has TRBV7-6 and TRBJ1-1, with D maybe TRBD1 (6 bases). Germline CDR1 and CDR2: SGHVS and FNYEAQ. This CDR3 comprises 14 residues. V dropped 5 bases and J dropped 6 bases, with 16 bases sitting between them. CDR3 region: CASSRGGQVAEAFF. CDR3 nucleotide sequence: TGTGCCAGCAGCCGGGGGGGGCAAGTAGCTGAAGCTTTCTTT.

The V gene is TRBV29-1, the J gene TRBJ2-1; 9 bases are shared with TRBD1. V shed 1 base, J shed 6 bases, and the junction held 7 bases outside the gene matches. The CDR3 is made up of 15 amino acids. Germline lookup yields CDR1 SQVTM and CDR2 ANQGSEA. For the CDR3, the DNA is TGCAGCGTTGAAGGTCGGGGACAGGGACCCAATGAGCAGTTCTTC. As protein: CSVEGRGQGPNEQFF.

The chain links TRBV6-1 to TRBJ2-5; TRBD2 agrees at 9 bases. Germline-derived CDR1 and CDR2 are MNHNS and SASEGT. The V and J ends lost 3 bases and 1 base, in that order; junction bases with no gene match: 6. The CDR3 is 16 residues long. CDR3 nucleotide sequence: TGTGCCAGCAGTGACCCCCTAGCGGGGCCCCAAGAGACCCAGTACTTC. It translates to CASSDPLAGPQETQYF.

The rearrangement links TRBV11-2 to TRBJ1-4, with 7 positions matching TRBD1. With V trimmed by 1 base and J by 0 bases, 2 bases remained unmatched. CDR1 and CDR2 from the germline V gene are SGHAT and FQNNGV. The CDR3 consists of 16 residues. The DNA for the CDR3 is TGTGCCAGCAGCTTAGGACAGGGAGCAACTAATGAAAAACTGTTTTTT. Its translation is CASSLGQGATNEKLFF.

The chain uses TRBV9 and TRBJ1-1; 7 bases fit TRBD1. The J segment lost 0 bases and the V segment lost 2 bases, leaving 1 base of the junction unmatched. The CDR3 runs to 14 residues. Germline CDR1 SGDLS, CDR2 YYNGEE. For the CDR3, the DNA is TGTGCCAGCAGCGTCACAGGGGTGAACACTGAAGCTTTCTTT. Translated, it gives CASSVTGVNTEAFF.

The rearrangement joins TRBV4-1 to TRBJ2-7, with D possibly being TRBD1 (7 bases). CDR1 MGHRA and CDR2 YSYEKL come from the germline V gene. CDR3 length equals 15 residues. V lost 4 bases and J lost 2, with 15 bases in between. The CDR3 protein is CASSLYGGTAYEQYF. The CDR3, as DNA: TGCGCCAGCAGCCTCTACGGAGGGACAGCCTACGAGCAGTACTTC.

The V call is TRBV5-1, the J call TRBJ1-3; 10 positions agree with TRBD1. The CDR3 has 16 amino acids. Germline CDR1 and CDR2: SGHRS and YFSETQ. Losses at the gene ends were 0 bases for V and 2 bases for J; bases not matched to a gene: 2. CDR3 sequence: CASSLEGTGAGNTIYF. The CDR3 coding sequence is TGCGCCAGCAGCTTGGAGGGGACAGGGGCTGGAAACACCATATATTTT. The variable domain in full, completed from reference TRBV5-1 and TRBJ1-3, reads KAGVTQTPRYLIKTRGQQVTLSCSPISGHRSVSWYQQTPGQGLQFLFEYFSETQRNKGNFPGRFSGRQFSNSRSEMNVSTLELGDSALYLCASSLEGTGAGNTIYFGEGSWLTVV.